The present TCR beta chain was sequenced within a study of T-cell memory formation after mild COVID-19. Study-level background: Each donor largely had its own TCR clusters.

Whole-study findings and limits: Cross-reactive memory appears to have joined, as suggested by some responding clones showing up in pre-infection memory. Among contracting clones, CD4+ were mainly CM/EM and CD8+ enriched in EMRA. While clones contracting from day 15 to 85 were balanced between CD4 and CD8, later expanders leaned CD4+.

This clonotype was seen repeatedly, ten times or more. The antigen remains undetermined. The junction shows a germline mismatch at one end, possibly a read error. The CDR3 runs to 14 residues. Germline loops: CDR1 DFQATT, CDR2 SNEGSKA (reference sequence). TCRdb reprocessed the 5' RACE reads with MiXCR, giving one entry per CDR3 protein. There are under 250,000 distinct CDR3 sequences in the sample; 15% occur only once, and 2% to 2.5% lies in the top ten. The rearrangement links TRBV20-1 to TRBJ2-7, with 7 bases identical to TRBD1. The source material was PBMCs or a T cell subset sorted from them (not recorded which). This clonotype originated in an adult woman who had mild COVID-19 (a few samples of this study predate the infection). Cell type and time point are not known. The CDR3 here is CSARGPGQPYEHYF. CDR3 DNA: TGCAGTGCTAGGGGGCCGGGACAGCCTTACGAGCATTACTTC.